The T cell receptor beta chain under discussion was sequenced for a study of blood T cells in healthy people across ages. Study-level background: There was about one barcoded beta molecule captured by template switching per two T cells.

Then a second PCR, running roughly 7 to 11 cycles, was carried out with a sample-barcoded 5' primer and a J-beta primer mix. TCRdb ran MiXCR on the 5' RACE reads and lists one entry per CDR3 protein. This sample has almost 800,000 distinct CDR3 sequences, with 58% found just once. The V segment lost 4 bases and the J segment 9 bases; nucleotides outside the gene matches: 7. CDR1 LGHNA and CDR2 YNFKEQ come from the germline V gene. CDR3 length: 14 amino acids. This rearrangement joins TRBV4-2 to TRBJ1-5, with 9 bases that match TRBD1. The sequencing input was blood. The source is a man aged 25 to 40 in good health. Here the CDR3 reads CASSPGQGRWPQHF. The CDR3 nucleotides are TGTGCCAGCAGCCCAGGACAGGGGAGGTGGCCCCAGCATTTT.